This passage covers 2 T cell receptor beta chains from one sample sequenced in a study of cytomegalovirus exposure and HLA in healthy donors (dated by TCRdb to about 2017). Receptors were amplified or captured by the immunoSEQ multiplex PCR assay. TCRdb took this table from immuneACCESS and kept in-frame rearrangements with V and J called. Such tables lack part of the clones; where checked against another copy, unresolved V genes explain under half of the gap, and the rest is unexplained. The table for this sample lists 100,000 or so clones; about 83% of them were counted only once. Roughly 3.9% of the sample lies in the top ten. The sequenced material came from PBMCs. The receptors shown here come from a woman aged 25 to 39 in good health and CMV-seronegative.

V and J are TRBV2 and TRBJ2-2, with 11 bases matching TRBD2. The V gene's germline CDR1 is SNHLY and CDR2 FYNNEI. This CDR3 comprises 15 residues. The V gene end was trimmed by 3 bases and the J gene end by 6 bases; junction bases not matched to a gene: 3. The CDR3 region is CASSELAGGSGELFF. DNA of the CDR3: TGTGCCAGCAGTGAGTTAGCGGGAGGGTCCGGGGAGCTGTTTTTT.

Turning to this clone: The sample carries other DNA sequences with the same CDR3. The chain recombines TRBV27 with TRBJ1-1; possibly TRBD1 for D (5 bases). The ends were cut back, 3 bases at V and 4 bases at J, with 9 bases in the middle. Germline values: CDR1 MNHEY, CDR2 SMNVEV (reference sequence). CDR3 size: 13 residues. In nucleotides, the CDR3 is TGTGCCAGCAGTTTTCAGGGTCTCACTGAAGCTTTCTTT. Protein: CASSFQGLTEAFF.